These 16 T cell receptor beta chains came from one sample sequenced in a study of blood T cells in healthy people across ages. A second roughly 6 to 11 cycle PCR used barcoded and J-beta primers. TCRdb redid the calling of the 5' RACE reads with MiXCR, one entry per CDR3 protein. The sample shows about 670,000 distinct CDR3 sequences, less than 45% of them seen only once. The sequencing input was blood. These receptors originate from an elderly man in good health.

This clonotype was seen more than once but under ten times. J is TRBJ1-1 and V is TRBV28; no clear D. The CDR3 loop spans 15 amino acids. Germline CDR1 reads MDHEN; CDR2 reads SYDVKM. V was shortened by 5 bases and J by 1 base, with 14 bases between the two germline ends. This chain's CDR3 is CASSNREGGNTEAFF. As DNA, the CDR3 is TGTGCCAGCAGTAACCGGGAGGGCGGGAACACTGAAGCTTTCTTT.

Concerning this clonotype: Germline and junction disagree at one end, which may indicate a read error. The chain links TRBV10-3 to TRBJ2-5; no clear D gene. Germline CDR1 ENHRY, CDR2 SYGVKD. This CDR3 has 15 residues. The DNA for the CDR3 is TGTGCCATCAGCGAAACTTCAGTTTACCAAGGGACCCAGTACTTC. Translating it yields CAISETSVYQGTQYF.

The rearrangement joins TRBV15 to TRBJ2-5; D is unclear. Germline V gene lookup returns CDR1 LNHNV and CDR2 YYDKDF (reference sequence). Trimming pared 3 bases from V and 4 bases from J, leaving 15 bases between. The CDR3 consists of 15 residues. The CDR3, as DNA: TGTGCCACCAGCAGCCGAGGATATAGTCTAGAGACCCAGTACTTC. Translating it yields CATSSRGYSLETQYF.

V and J are TRBV4-3 and TRBJ2-3, with D uncertain. The V end lost 4 bases, the J end lost 0 bases, and 17 bases lay between the germline ends. Per the germline V gene, CDR1 is LGHNA and CDR2 is YSLEER. This CDR3 spans 17 amino acids. CDR3 amino acids: CASSPDHRTSSTDTQYF. The CDR3 coding sequence is TGCGCCAGCAGCCCCGACCATAGGACCTCTAGCACAGATACGCAGTATTTT.

The genes are TRBV7-9 and TRBJ2-1; maybe TRBD1 (6 bases). CDR1 is SEHNR and CDR2 is FQNEAQ in the germline V gene (reference sequence). This CDR3 has 14 residues. V was shortened by 5 bases and J by 3 bases, with 11 bases between the two germline ends. Here the CDR3 DNA reads TGTGCCAGCAGCCACGAGGGGGACTACAATGAGCAGTTCTTC. Amino acids: CASSHEGDYNEQFF.

The genes are TRBV4-1 and TRBJ2-7; D unresolved. The DNA matches TRBJ2-5 better at its end, which makes the J call doubtful. Germline V gives CDR1 MGHRA, CDR2 YSYEKL. This CDR3 contains 15 residues. The DNA of the CDR3 is TGCGCCAGCAGCCAATCCCCTGGCATCCGAGAGACCCAGTACTTC. It codes for CASSQSPGIRETQYF.

This chain uses TRBV5-1 with TRBJ1-2; the D gene is possibly TRBD1 (5 bases). The CDR3 is made up of 12 amino acids. Per the germline V gene, CDR1 is SGHRS and CDR2 is YFSETQ. The V end lost 0 bases, the J end lost 8 bases, and 8 bases lay between the germline ends. In nucleotides, the CDR3 is TGCGCCAGCAGCTTGGCCGGGACGGGCTACACCTTC. Its translation is CASSLAGTGYTF.

This chain connects TRBV6-2 or TRBV6-3 to TRBJ2-3, with 14 bases fitting TRBD2. Looked up from germline, CDR1 is MNHEY and CDR2 is SVGEGT. With V trimmed by 11 bases and J by 7 bases, 8 bases remained unmatched. The CDR3 runs 14 residues. CDR3 bases: TGTGCCGCCTGGACTAGCGGGAGGTATAATACGCAGTATTTT. This sequence encodes CAAWTSGRYNTQYF.

This clonotype was detected many times. CDR3 sequence reads: CASSHDRSYGYTF. In DNA, the CDR3 is TGTGCCAGCAGTCATGACAGGAGCTATGGCTACACCTTC. The gene calls are TRBV27 and TRBJ1-2; D might be TRBD1 (6 bases). V was pared by 5 bases and J by 4 bases, with 11 bases between. From germline, CDR1 is MNHEY and CDR2 SMNVEV (reference sequence). The CDR3 length is 13 residues.

This clonotype was detected a few times. The rearrangement uses TRBV20-1 and TRBJ1-6; D gene unclear. Germline V lookup: CDR1 DFQATT, CDR2 SNEGSKA (reference sequence). Trimming cost V 0 bases and J 9 bases, with 15 bases left between them. The CDR3 totals 15 residues. Here the CDR3 reads CSARDLGTARSPLHF. Here the CDR3 DNA reads TGCAGTGCTAGAGATCTAGGCACGGCCCGTTCACCCCTCCACTTT.

This clonotype was detected only a few times. Here the CDR3 reads CASSPDREAGYTF. The CDR3 nucleotides read TGTGCCAGCAGCCCGGACAGGGAAGCTGGCTACACCTTC. The chain links TRBV7-2 to TRBJ1-2; 8 nucleotides line up with TRBD1. V was clipped by 5 bases and J by 7 bases; unmatched bases: 6. The CDR3 covers 13 residues. From germline, CDR1 is SGHTA and CDR2 FQGNSA.

The rearrangement links TRBV27 to TRBJ1-2, with 7 bases matching TRBD1. Germline V gene lookup returns CDR1 MNHEY and CDR2 SMNVEV (reference sequence). The CDR3 loop spans 13 amino acids. V dropped 6 bases and J dropped 5; count of bases not matched to a gene: 6. The CDR3 reads CASRQTGLYGYTF. The CDR3 nucleotides read TGTGCCAGCAGGCAGACAGGGTTATATGGCTACACCTTC.

The rearrangement uses TRBV6-2 or TRBV6-3 and TRBJ2-1; 11 nucleotides agree with TRBD2. Germline CDR1 and CDR2: MNHEY and SVGEGT. The CDR3 loop spans 16 amino acids. Trimming took 6 bases from V and 3 from J; bases not matched to a gene: 7. In nucleotides, the CDR3 is TGTGCCAGCAGAGACCCCCTAGCGGGGGGCTACAATGAGCAGTTCTTC. Translated: CASRDPLAGGYNEQFF.

This clonotype was seen a few times. J is TRBJ2-1 and V is TRBV27; D ambiguous. V lost 3 bases and J 0 bases, leaving 9 bases between the germline ends. Germline V gene sequence: CDR1 MNHEY, CDR2 SMNVEV (reference sequence). The CDR3 loop spans 15 amino acids. The CDR3 region is CASSFTWGSYNEQFF. The CDR3 DNA reads as TGTGCCAGCAGTTTTACTTGGGGCTCCTACAATGAGCAGTTCTTC.

V usage is TRBV28 and J usage is TRBJ2-1, with a tentative D call TRBD2 (5 bases). The CDR3 is made up of 17 amino acids. Trimming stripped 1 base from V and 0 bases from J, with 13 bases between. Germline values: CDR1 MDHEN, CDR2 SYDVKM. CDR3 coding DNA: TGTGCCAGCAGTTTATCCACGACGGGATCCTCCTACAATGAGCAGTTCTTC. Encoded protein: CASSLSTTGSSYNEQFF.

The J gene is TRBJ1-5, the V gene TRBV27, with D possibly being TRBD1 (5 bases). With 9 bases removed from V and 3 bases from J, the gap between germline ends came to 15 bases. Looked up from germline, CDR1 is MNHEY and CDR2 is SMNVEV (reference sequence). The length of the CDR3 is 14 residues. The CDR3 DNA reads as TGTGCCAGTAGCCCCAGAGGGGTCAATCAGCCCCAGCATTTT. Protein product: CASSPRGVNQPQHF.